A selection of T cell receptor beta chains follows, all from one sample in a study of OX40 agonist ivuxolimab in advanced cancers. Method: immunoSEQ multiplex PCR; TCRdb's copy keeps in-frame clones and lacks some. The sample shows over 80,000 clones, roughly nine tenths of them seen only once. The source material was CD4+ or CD8+ T cells sorted from blood, sampled in a trial of the OX40 agonist ivuxolimab. The origin of the receptors is an adult with an advanced solid tumor such as melanoma, head and neck, liver or kidney cancer. The CDR3 runs from the conserved cysteine through the conserved F or W. D genes are given only for firm matches. For some rows the clone size is stated as once, few or many, or as a class when expanded; others skip it.

CDR3 length,J gene,clone size,V gene,D gene,CDR3 DNA,CDR3 protein
13,TRBJ2-7,-,TRBV29-1,TRBD1,TGCAGCGCGAGACCGGGACAGGGATACGAGCAGTACTTC,CSARPGQGYEQYF
10,TRBJ1-3,once,TRBV6-1,-,TGTGCCAGCAGTGAAAACACCATATATTTT,CASSENTIYF
14,TRBJ2-7,-,TRBV18,TRBD1,TGTGCCAGCTCACCACCTGCGGACAGGAACGAGCAGTACTTC,CASSPPADRNEQYF
15,TRBJ1-4,-,TRBV30,-,TGTGCCTGGAACAGGAACCCTGCAACTAATGAAAAACTGTTTTTT,CAWNRNPATNEKLFF
15,TRBJ2-7,-,TRBV7-2,TRBD1,TGTGCCAGCAGCCATAGAGAGGGACAGCCGTACGAGCAGTACTTC,CASSHREGQPYEQYF
16,TRBJ2-7,-,TRBV6-6,-,TGTGCCAGCAGTTACGCAAGGGGTGGGGGCGCAAACGAGCAGTACTTC,CASSYARGGGANEQYF
14,TRBJ1-2,-,TRBV7-9,-,TGTGCCAGCAGCCCAACCCCCGTCTACCGTGGCTACACCTTC,CASSPTPVYRGYTF
12,TRBJ1-1,-,TRBV7-2,-,TGTGCCAGCAGCTTCGAATTGGCTGAAGCTTTCTTT,CASSFELAEAFF
17,TRBJ2-3,-,TRBV18,TRBD1,TGTGCCAGCTCACCAATCAAAAAGGAACAGGGGGCAGATACGCAGTATTTT,CASSPIKKEQGADTQYF
18,TRBJ2-1,-,TRBV14,TRBD2,TGTGCCAGCAGCCAATATGGGACTAGCGGGAGCTGGGTCGATGAGCAGTTCTTC,CASSQYGTSGSWVDEQFF
14,TRBJ2-2,-,TRBV13,-,TGTGCCAGCAGCTTTAGGCGACGGACCGGGGAGCTGTTTTTT,CASSFRRRTGELFF
17,TRBJ2-3,-,TRBV4-2,-,TGTGCCAGCAGCCAAGATCAGGGCGGACAGAGCACAGATACGCAGTATTTT,CASSQDQGGQSTDTQYF
15,TRBJ1-1,-,TRBV4-1,-,TGCGCCAGCAGCCAAGAGATGGGGATGAACACTGAAGCTTTCTTT,CASSQEMGMNTEAFF
15,TRBJ2-3,-,TRBV7-3,-,TGTGCTAGCAGCCCGGGGAGTAGCAGCACAGATACGCAGTATTTT,CASSPGSSSTDTQYF
15,TRBJ1-3,-,TRBV7-3,-,TGTGCCAGCAGCCTAACAGGTCTCTCTGGAAACACCATATATTTT,CASSLTGLSGNTIYF
13,TRBJ1-2,few,TRBV18,-,TGTGCCAGCTCACCTGCAGATAACTATGGCTACACCTTC,CASSPADNYGYTF
15,TRBJ1-1,-,TRBV6-5,-,TGTGCCAGCAGTTATATTCCGCAGTGGAACACTGAAGCTTTCTTT,CASSYIPQWNTEAFF
12,TRBJ1-1,-,TRBV30,-,TGTGCCTGGAGTAGTGGGGCTTTCGGAGCTTTCTTT,CAWSSGAFGAFF
14,TRBJ2-5,-,TRBV7-9,TRBD1,TGTGCCAGCAGCCCCCAGGACAGGGGAGAGACCCAGTACTTC,CASSPQDRGETQYF
15,TRBJ2-7,once,TRBV30,TRBD2,TGTGCCTGGACGCTTGGACTAGCGCCTTCCTACGAGCAGTACTTC,CAWTLGLAPSYEQYF
14,TRBJ1-1,-,TRBV11-1,-,TGTGCCAGCAGCGGGAACTATGGGAACACTGAAGCTTTCTTT,CASSGNYGNTEAFF
15,TRBJ1-6,-,TRBV5-1,TRBD1,TGCGCCAGCAGCTTGGGACAGGGGAATTATTCACCCCTCCACTTT,CASSLGQGNYSPLHF
13,TRBJ2-7,-,TRBV2,-,TGTGCCAGCACCCTGACAGGAAACTACGAGCAGTACTTC,CASTLTGNYEQYF
17,TRBJ2-3,-,TRBV7-2,TRBD2,TGTGCCAGCAGCAAACTAGCGGGGGCTTCTTTACGTGATACGCAGTATTTT,CASSKLAGASLRDTQYF
15,TRBJ2-5,-,TRBV7-2,TRBD2,TGTGCCAGCAGCGAGGGACTAGCGGGAAGGGAGACCCAGTACTTC,CASSEGLAGRETQYF
15,TRBJ2-1,-,TRBV21-1,-,TGTGCCAGCAGCAAAGTACTAGGGGAGGGCAATGAGCAGTTCTTC,CASSKVLGEGNEQFF
14,TRBJ1-1,-,TRBV18,-,TGTGCCAGCTCACCTTTGACAGAGAACACTGAAGCTTTCTTT,CASSPLTENTEAFF
14,TRBJ2-1,-,TRBV6-6,-,TGTGCCAGCAGGGTGGGCGGGGCCAGGAATGAGCAGTTCTTC,CASRVGGARNEQFF
13,TRBJ2-1,-,TRBV15,TRBD2,TGTGCCACTTGGACTAGCGGGCACAATGAGCAGTTCTTC,CATWTSGHNEQFF
17,TRBJ2-1,-,TRBV7-2,TRBD2,TGTGCCAGCAGCTTAGCGCGGACTAGCGGGAGGGCCTCGGAGCAGTTCTTC,CASSLARTSGRASEQFF